The 14 T cell receptor beta chains in this list originate from one sample, sequenced in a study of beta chain features in type 1 diabetes. Since all of the isolated RNA was reverse transcribed, expressed TCRB transcripts were what got sequenced. Some clones are missing from TCRdb's copy, which holds only in-frame ones; the method was immunoSEQ multiplex PCR. The sample lists hundreds of thousands of clones; around 15% were seen once. These receptors are not linked to any known antigen. Study-wide results and caveats: Type 1 diabetes patients showed a moderate but significant shortening of TCRB CDR3s in all four CD4+ subsets.

The sequencing input was naive CD4+ T cells from blood. The receptors stem from a man aged 18 to 30 with type 1 diabetes.

A few counts support this clone. The chain recombines TRBV2 with TRBJ2-2; unclear D gene. The V gene lost 7 bases and the J gene lost 6 bases, with 12 bases spanning the gap. Germline loops: CDR1 SNHLY, CDR2 FYNNEI. This CDR3 has 13 residues. CDR3 nucleotide sequence: TGTGCCAGCAAAATCTTGGAATCCGGGGAGCTGTTTTTT. Encoded protein: CASKILESGELFF.

The chain couples TRBV5-1 to TRBJ1-2; D gene uncertain. The germline V gene encodes CDR1 SGHRS and CDR2 YFSETQ. V shed 4 bases and J shed 1 base, with 8 bases lying between them. The CDR3 totals 13 residues. As DNA, the CDR3 is TGCGCCAGCAGCCCGCAGAGTAACTATGGCTACACCTTC. Its protein is CASSPQSNYGYTF.

This clone was seen a handful of times. CDR3 loop: CASSDWTESEAFF. The CDR3 DNA reads as TGTGCCAGCAGCGATTGGACAGAATCTGAAGCTTTCTTT. The chain links TRBV4-2 to TRBJ1-1; maybe TRBD1 (6 bases). Germline values: CDR1 LGHNA, CDR2 YNFKEQ. The CDR3 is made up of 13 amino acids. V was cut by 5 bases and J by 6 bases, with 13 bases left in between.

The rearrangement links TRBV6-5 to TRBJ2-2, with 8 bases aligning to TRBD2. CDR3 length: 14 amino acids. The germline V gene encodes CDR1 MNHEY and CDR2 SVGAGI. The J segment lost 0 bases and the V segment lost 11 bases, leaving 5 bases of the junction unmatched. CDR3 sequence (DNA): TGTGCCGGCCGACTAGCGTCGAACACCGGGGAGCTGTTTTTT. It is translated as CAGRLASNTGELFF.

This clone was observed a handful of times. This chain joins TRBV28 and TRBJ2-3; TRBD2 is a possible D gene (7 bases). This CDR3 is 16 amino acids long. Trimming cost V 7 bases and J 0 bases, with 17 bases left between them. Germline V gene sequence: CDR1 MDHEN, CDR2 SYDVKM. CDR3 loop: CASTRPRGGSTDTQYF. As DNA, the CDR3 is TGTGCCAGCACCCGACCGAGGGGGGGGAGCACAGATACGCAGTATTTT.

V and J are TRBV2 and TRBJ2-3; no clear D. Trimming took 1 base from V and 0 from J, leaving 2 bases between them. Germline lookup yields CDR1 SNHLY and CDR2 FYNNEI. This CDR3 comprises 13 residues. The CDR3 here is CASSEGSTDTQYF. CDR3 nucleotide sequence: TGTGCCAGCAGTGAAGGGAGCACAGATACGCAGTATTTT.

This clone has just a few counts. The same CDR3 arises from other DNA sequences in this sample as well. V usage is TRBV5-1 and J usage is TRBJ1-2; D is possibly TRBD1 (6 bases). The CDR3 runs 12 residues. Trimming shortened V by 4 bases and J by 6 bases, and 10 bases separated the two germline ends. Per the germline V gene, CDR1 is SGHRS and CDR2 is YFSETQ. CDR3 sequence: CASSQQGDGYTF. The CDR3 DNA follows: TGCGCCAGCAGCCAACAGGGTGATGGCTACACCTTC.

The rearrangement joins TRBV30 to TRBJ2-7; TRBD1 aligns across 8 bases. Trimming cost V 4 bases and J 5 bases; bases outside gene matches: 10. This CDR3 contains 14 residues. Germline V gene data show CDR1 as GTSNPN and CDR2 as SVGIG (reference sequence). The CDR3 protein is CAWNLGQGSDEQYF. The CDR3 bases are TGTGCCTGGAATCTCGGACAGGGAAGCGACGAGCAGTACTTC.

This clone was picked up a small number of times. The rearrangement joins TRBV14 to TRBJ1-2; unclear D gene. The germline V gene encodes CDR1 SGHDN and CDR2 FVKESK. This CDR3 contains 14 residues. V was trimmed by 0 bases and J by 3 bases, leaving 8 bases between them. In DNA, the CDR3 is TGTGCCAGCAGCCAAGAACGGGATTACTATGGCTACACCTTC. Its protein product is CASSQERDYYGYTF.

The genes are TRBV28 and TRBJ1-1; no definite D call. V was pared by 7 bases and J by 5 bases, with 11 bases between. The CDR3 length is 12 residues. CDR1 is MDHEN, CDR2 SYDVKM, per germline. The CDR3 DNA sequence: TGTGCCAGCACCCAACGTGGGACTGAAGCTTTCTTT. This codes for CASTQRGTEAFF.

V gene TRBV6-5 combines with J gene TRBJ1-1; TRBD1 might be the D (5 bases). The CDR3 spans 15 residues. V was cut by 2 bases and J by 4 bases, with 14 bases left in between. Germline assignment: CDR1 MNHEY and CDR2 SVGAGI. The CDR3 is CASSYTDSPGTEAFF. The CDR3 nucleotides read TGTGCCAGCAGTTACACCGACAGCCCAGGCACTGAAGCTTTCTTT.

The chain recombines TRBV5-1 with TRBJ2-7; D might be TRBD1 (6 bases). The CDR3 is 13 residues long. With 2 bases removed from V and 3 bases from J, the gap between germline ends came to 9 bases. CDR1 SGHRS and CDR2 YFSETQ come from the germline V gene. CDR3 sequence reads: CASSLQGNYEQYF. CDR3 DNA: TGCGCCAGCAGCTTACAGGGAAACTACGAGCAGTACTTC. Supplemented by reference TRBV5-1 and TRBJ2-7, the full variable domain reads KAGVTQTPRYLIKTRGQQVTLSCSPISGHRSVSWYQQTPGQGLQFLFEYFSETQRNKGNFPGRFSGRQFSNSRSEMNVSTLELGDSALYLCASSLQGNYEQYFGPGTRLTVT.

The rearrangement joins TRBV19 to TRBJ2-7; weak D call: TRBD1 (5 bases). The V gene's germline CDR1 is LNHDA and CDR2 SQIVND (reference sequence). The CDR3 length is 13 residues. Trimming stripped 5 bases from V and 2 bases from J, with 10 bases between. CDR3 in amino acids: CASSLRQTYEQYF. In DNA form, the CDR3 reads TGTGCCAGTAGTTTACGACAGACCTACGAGCAGTACTTC.

The rearrangement links TRBV7-2 to TRBJ1-1, with 7 bases identical to TRBD1. V lost 3 bases to trimming and J lost 1 base; unmatched junction nucleotides: 5. Germline V CDR1 and CDR2: SGHTA, FQGNSA. This CDR3 contains 15 residues. The CDR3 DNA reads as TGTGCCAGCAGCTTGTTCAGGGGGAGGAACACTGAAGCTTTCTTT. Amino acid sequence: CASSLFRGRNTEAFF. The entire variable domain, with the rest obtained from reference TRBV7-2 and TRBJ1-1, is as follows: GAGVSQSPSNKVTEKGKDVELRCDPISGHTALYWYRQSLGQGLEFLIYFQGNSAPDKSGLPSDRFSAERTGGSVSTLTIQRTQQEDSAVYLCASSLFRGRNTEAFFGQGTRLTVV.